Below, 8 T cell receptor beta chains from the same sample are listed, as sequenced in a study of blood T cell repertoires in COVID-19. The method was immunoSEQ multiplex PCR; TCRdb's version includes in-frame clones alone and lacks a portion of them. The sample contains more than 65,000 clones, approximately 78% of which appear only once. Sequences were obtained from peripheral blood. These receptors came from a woman over 75 with acute or convalescent COVID-19.

The chain has TRBV7-9 and TRBJ1-1, with TRBD1 as a possible D gene (6 bases). With 2 bases removed from V and 4 bases from J, the gap between germline ends came to 14 bases. The CDR3 is 15 residues long. CDR1 is SEHNR and CDR2 is FQNEAQ in the germline V gene (reference sequence). Here the CDR3 DNA reads TGTGCCAGCAGCTTAAATCTCGGGACAACCACTGAAGCTTTCTTT. It yields the protein CASSLNLGTTTEAFF.

J is TRBJ2-7 and V is TRBV11-2; TRBD2 is a possible D gene (6 bases). The germline CDR1 and CDR2 sequences are SGHAT and FQNNGV. V lost 7 bases, J lost 4 bases, and 26 bases lay in between. The CDR3 runs 17 residues. CDR3 in DNA: TGTGCCAGCAACTCTTTAAAGGGAGGCCCCCTGGTATACGAGCAGTACTTC. Its protein product is CASNSLKGGPLVYEQYF.

The chain uses TRBV30 and TRBJ1-5, with a possible D match to TRBD1 (5 bases). Trimming cost V 0 bases and J 9 bases, with 6 bases left between them. The CDR3 is 11 amino acids. Germline V gene data show CDR1 as GTSNPN and CDR2 as SVGIG (reference sequence). The CDR3 nucleotides read TGTGCCTGGAGTGTCGGGGGGCCCCAGCATTTT. This encodes CAWSVGGPQHF. Supplemented by reference TRBV30 and TRBJ1-5, the full variable domain reads SQTIHQWPATLVQPVGSPLSLECTVEGTSNPNLYWYRQAAGRGLQLLFYSVGIGQISSEVPQNLSASRPQDRQFILSSKKLLLSDSGFYLCAWSVGGPQHFGDGTRLSIL.

The gene calls are TRBV19 and TRBJ2-7; perhaps TRBD2 as D (5 bases). CDR3 size: 13 residues. Trimming left V 3 bases short and J 2 bases short, with 8 bases between. Germline loops: CDR1 LNHDA, CDR2 SQIVND (reference sequence). The CDR3, as DNA: TGTGCCAGTAGTATTGGGAGAGCCTACGAGCAGTACTTC. Protein sequence: CASSIGRAYEQYF. The full variable domain, with the rest looked up from reference TRBV19 and TRBJ2-7, is DGGITQSPKYLFRKEGQNVTLSCEQNLNHDAMYWYRQDPGQGLRLIYYSQIVNDFQKGDIAEGYSVSREKKESFPLTVTSAQKNPTAFYLCASSIGRAYEQYFGPGTRLTVT.

A note on this clone: Other DNA sequences from this sample encode an identical CDR3 as well. The chain employs TRBV5-1 and TRBJ2-1; 8 nucleotides agree with TRBD2. V lost 4 bases, J lost 4 bases, and 7 bases stayed unmatched. This CDR3 contains 15 residues. Looked up from germline, CDR1 is SGHRS and CDR2 is YFSETQ. CDR3 protein: CASSLLAGGYNEQFF. CDR3 bases: TGCGCCAGCAGCCTGCTGGCGGGGGGATACAATGAGCAGTTCTTC. Full variable domain (remainder filled in from reference TRBV5-1 and TRBJ2-1): KAGVTQTPRYLIKTRGQQVTLSCSPISGHRSVSWYQQTPGQGLQFLFEYFSETQRNKGNFPGRFSGRQFSNSRSEMNVSTLELGDSALYLCASSLLAGGYNEQFFGPGTRLTVL.

This chain uses TRBV5-1 with TRBJ1-1; D ambiguous. Germline V gene sequence: CDR1 SGHRS, CDR2 YFSETQ. The V gene lost 7 bases and the J gene lost 1 base, with 14 bases spanning the gap. CDR3 length: 14 amino acids. The CDR3 sequence is CASQRIGGNTEAFF. The CDR3 bases are TGCGCCAGCCAAAGGATCGGAGGGAACACTGAAGCTTTCTTT.

The chain uses TRBV19 and TRBJ2-7; 7 bases fit TRBD1. This CDR3 contains 14 residues. Germline values: CDR1 LNHDA, CDR2 SQIVND (reference sequence). Losses at the gene ends were 5 bases for V and 5 bases for J; bases not matched to a gene: 9. The CDR3, as DNA: TGTGCCAGTAGTCCTTCCTGGGACAGCGACGAGCAGTACTTC. Its protein product is CASSPSWDSDEQYF.

The chain recombines TRBV6-5 with TRBJ2-5, with 8 positions matching TRBD2. Germline CDR1 is MNHEY and CDR2 is SVGAGI. The CDR3 runs 15 residues. V lost 4 bases and J lost 5; bases outside the gene matches: 9. For the CDR3, the DNA is TGTGCCAGCAGTTCCCGGGGGGGCCTGGGGGAGACCCAGTACTTC. Amino acid sequence: CASSSRGGLGETQYF.